These T cell receptor beta chains were read from a single sample in a study of cytomegalovirus exposure and HLA in healthy donors. Generated by immunoSEQ multiplex PCR, the TCRdb table keeps only in-frame clones and is missing some. This table has 180,000 or so clones, roughly nine tenths appearing once. Sequencing used PBMCs. These receptors all come from a man aged 25 to 40 in good health and CMV-seropositive. Both conserved end residues are part of each CDR3. Each record gives: V gene, D gene, J gene, clone size, CDR3 protein, CDR3 DNA. A D gene is named only where the DNA matches it firmly. Size tells how often a clone was seen (once, few, many) or the class of an expanded clone, and some rows leave it out.

TRBV29-1	-	TRBJ2-3	-	CSTLLDRADTQYF	TGCAGCACCTTACTAGATAGGGCAGATACGCAGTATTTT
TRBV7-3	TRBD1	TRBJ2-5	-	CASSTRTGARETQYF	TGTGCCAGCAGCACCCGGACAGGGGCGAGGGAGACCCAGTACTTC
TRBV5-1	-	TRBJ1-1	once	CASSFVSGDTEAFF	TGCGCCAGCAGCTTTGTGTCAGGGGACACTGAAGCTTTCTTT
TRBV7-6	-	TRBJ2-3	-	CASSLGLPSTDTQYF	TGTGCCAGCAGCCTGGGACTTCCTAGCACAGATACGCAGTATTTT
TRBV30	-	TRBJ1-4	-	CAWIRTADEKLFF	TGTGCCTGGATAAGGACAGCTGATGAAAAACTGTTTTTT
TRBV7-2	-	TRBJ1-1	-	CASSHRTVGLGAFF	TGTGCCAGCAGCCACAGGACGGTTGGCCTTGGAGCTTTCTTT
TRBV6-5	TRBD1	TRBJ1-1	-	CASTTQGAYTEAFF	TGTGCCAGCACAACTCAGGGGGCCTACACTGAAGCTTTCTTT
TRBV7-2	TRBD1	TRBJ1-4	once	CASSLGSTRGREKLFF	TGTGCCAGCAGCTTAGGGTCAACCAGGGGGAGGGAAAAACTGTTTTTT
TRBV19	-	TRBJ2-2	-	CASSTQFSDGELFF	TGTGCCAGTAGTACCCAATTCTCAGACGGGGAGCTGTTTTTT
TRBV27	-	TRBJ2-1	-	CASSPGLNEQFF	TGTGCCAGCAGCCCGGGCCTCAATGAGCAGTTCTTC
TRBV5-4	-	TRBJ1-2	-	CASSLDGINYGYTF	TGTGCCAGCAGCTTGGATGGGATTAACTATGGCTACACCTTC
TRBV9	-	TRBJ1-2	few	CASSLQANYGYTF	TGTGCCAGCAGCCTACAGGCTAACTATGGCTACACCTTC
TRBV6-6	-	TRBJ2-3	-	CASNRIGQGSTDTQYF	TGTGCCAGCAATCGAATTGGGCAGGGGAGCACAGATACGCAGTATTTT
TRBV5-1	TRBD2	TRBJ2-1	-	CASSTGTSGSNEQFF	TGCGCCAGCAGCACAGGGACTAGCGGGAGCAATGAGCAGTTCTTC
TRBV5-1	-	TRBJ2-1	once	CASNLPSGGWNEQFF	TGCGCCAGCAACCTACCCTCAGGGGGGTGGAATGAGCAGTTCTTC
TRBV29-1	-	TRBJ1-2	-	CSVEDRDSGWCYTF	TGCAGCGTTGAAGATCGGGACTCGGGGTGGTGCTACACCTTC
TRBV6-4	-	TRBJ1-3	-	CASSGPLSHSGNTIYF	TGTGCCAGCAGTGGGCCCCTAAGCCACTCTGGAAACACCATATATTTT
TRBV7-6	-	TRBJ2-3	-	CASSLEAASTDTQYF	TGTGCCAGCAGCTTAGAAGCGGCTAGCACAGATACGCAGTATTTT
TRBV6-5	-	TRBJ1-2	-	CASSRGAVRNYTF	TGTGCCAGCAGTCGGGGAGCCGTTCGAAACTACACCTTC
TRBV27	TRBD1	TRBJ2-7	few	CASSFSGQVGLEQYF	TGTGCCAGCAGTTTCTCGGGACAGGTCGGCCTCGAGCAGTACTTC
TRBV6-5	-	TRBJ1-1	-	CASSLGTEAFF	TGTGCCAGCAGCCTAGGCACTGAAGCTTTCTTT
TRBV5-5	-	TRBJ1-1	-	CASSLATMNTEAFF	TGTGCCAGCAGCTTGGCTACGATGAACACTGAAGCTTTCTTT
TRBV19	-	TRBJ1-2	-	CASSIRGSDTPYGYTF	TGTGCCAGTAGTATCAGGGGCTCGGACACTCCGTATGGCTACACCTTC
TRBV25-1	-	TRBJ1-6	-	CASSGTRGEGSPLHF	TGTGCCAGCAGTGGAACAAGAGGAGAGGGATCACCCCTCCACTTT
TRBV19	TRBD1	TRBJ2-7	-	CASSPSGTGGYEQYF	TGTGCCAGTAGTCCCTCCGGGACAGGGGGCTACGAGCAGTACTTC
TRBV2	-	TRBJ1-2	-	CAPRRGVNYGYTF	TGTGCCCCCAGGCGGGGCGTAAACTATGGCTACACCTTC
TRBV27	-	TRBJ1-2	-	CASSLSGGYGYTF	TGTGCCAGCAGTTTATCGGGTGGCTATGGCTACACCTTC
TRBV7-3	TRBD1	TRBJ2-5	-	CASQGAGETQYF	TGTGCCAGCCAGGGGGCCGGGGAGACCCAGTACTTC
TRBV5-1	TRBD2	TRBJ2-5	-	CAARDYPQETQYF	TGCGCCGCCCGGGACTATCCCCAAGAGACCCAGTACTTC
TRBV6-4	-	TRBJ2-1	-	CASSEAGQANNEQFF	TGTGCCAGCAGTGAAGCGGGACAGGCGAACAATGAGCAGTTCTTC
TRBV6-6	-	TRBJ1-2	-	CASSSDTYGYTF	TGTGCCAGCAGCTCCGATACTTATGGCTACACCTTC
TRBV7-2	-	TRBJ1-6	-	CASSLGGLNSPLHF	TGTGCCAGCAGCTTAGGCGGGCTCAATTCACCCCTCCACTTT
TRBV13	-	TRBJ2-7	-	CASSLLDGLGEQYF	TGTGCCAGCAGCCTACTAGACGGGTTGGGCGAGCAGTACTTC
TRBV5-6	-	TRBJ2-7	-	CASTRRRVHEQYF	TGTGCCAGCACAAGGCGCCGTGTCCACGAGCAGTACTTC
TRBV7-7	-	TRBJ2-1	-	CASSLAGRYNEQFF	TGTGCCAGCAGCTTAGCAGGGAGGTACAATGAGCAGTTCTTC
TRBV19	TRBD2	TRBJ2-1	-	CATSGSGRAGDNEQFF	TGTGCCACCAGCGGTAGCGGGAGGGCCGGGGACAATGAGCAGTTCTTC
TRBV9	-	TRBJ1-6	-	CASSVASGYNSPLHF	TGTGCCAGCAGCGTAGCGTCAGGGTATAATTCACCCCTCCACTTT
TRBV14	-	TRBJ2-7	-	CASSQVPSLEQYF	TGTGCCAGCAGCCAAGTACCCTCCCTGGAGCAGTACTTC
TRBV2	TRBD2	TRBJ2-1	-	CASSEAGLAGRNNEQFF	TGTGCCAGCAGTGAAGCTGGACTAGCGGGACGAAACAATGAGCAGTTCTTC
TRBV29-1	TRBD1	TRBJ2-7	-	CSVEGGRDSPPYEQYF	TGCAGCGTTGAAGGTGGACGGGACAGCCCTCCCTACGAGCAGTACTTC
TRBV5-1	-	TRBJ1-2	once	CASSLEFKGYGYTF	TGCGCCAGCAGCTTGGAGTTTAAAGGCTATGGCTACACCTTC
TRBV12-5	TRBD2	TRBJ2-2	-	CASGLVLGRGGRTGELFF	TGTGCTAGTGGTTTGGTACTGGGCCGGGGAGGGCGGACCGGGGAGCTGTTTTTT
TRBV29-1	TRBD2	TRBJ2-1	-	CSVDVGGGRYNEQFF	TGCAGCGTTGACGTCGGCGGGGGGCGCTACAATGAGCAGTTCTTC
TRBV9	-	TRBJ1-5	-	CASSEQGRGEPQHF	TGTGCCAGCAGTGAACAGGGTAGGGGGGAGCCCCAGCATTTT
TRBV4-3	TRBD2	TRBJ2-3	-	CASSQTLRGLAGGESTDTQYF	TGCGCCAGCAGCCAGACCCTGCGTGGGCTAGCGGGGGGTGAGAGCACAGATACGCAGTATTTT
TRBV7-6	-	TRBJ1-2	-	CASSLEVRGYTF	TGTGCCAGCAGCTTAGAGGTTCGGGGCTACACCTTC
TRBV6-5	TRBD1	TRBJ1-1	-	CASTPGTGWGTEAFF	TGTGCCAGCACCCCTGGGACAGGGTGGGGGACTGAAGCTTTCTTT